Listed here is a single T cell receptor beta chain. This sample was included in a study of blood T cell repertoires in COVID-19. Study context: COVID-19 samples from acute and convalescent phases originated in the United States, Italy and Spain.

The CDR3 is 14 amino acids. The V gene's germline CDR1 is SGHRS and CDR2 YFSETQ. Trimming removed 4 bases at V and 7 bases at J, with 17 bases between. As originally analysed: Using reference gene primer amplification, nucleated cell counts were estimated. Sequencing used immunoSEQ multiplex PCR; TCRdb keeps in-frame clones, though not all of them. V, J and clone size are taken as reported in that table, and D and trimming were inferred from the DNA itself. The table records 130,000 or so clones, about 86% of them present only once. The sequencing sample was made of peripheral blood. The receptor was isolated from a woman aged 55-69 years with acute or convalescent COVID-19. The V and J genes are TRBV5-1 and TRBJ1-2, with a weak D call TRBD1 (6 bases). The CDR3 sequence: CASSGVQGSVGYTF. The CDR3 DNA is TGCGCCAGCAGCGGGGTACAGGGTTCGGTTGGCTACACCTTC. The whole variable domain, filled in from reference TRBV5-1 and TRBJ1-2, reads KAGVTQTPRYLIKTRGQQVTLSCSPISGHRSVSWYQQTPGQGLQFLFEYFSETQRNKGNFPGRFSGRQFSNSRSEMNVSTLELGDSALYLCASSGVQGSVGYTFGSGTRLTVV.